The 14 T cell receptor beta chains listed next were all sequenced from one sample in a study of T cells in localized non-small cell lung cancer. The table came from immunoSEQ multiplex PCR; TCRdb's copy has only in-frame clones and leaves some out. The table includes 25,000 to 40,000 clones, around 77% detected once. This sample comprised peripheral blood, obtained before any cancer treatment. These receptor sequences come from a male donor aged 60 or over with stage III squamous cell lung carcinoma.

This clone was detected only once. This chain connects TRBV18 to TRBJ2-5; 9 nucleotides line up with TRBD1. The J call may be in error: the DNA end matches TRBJ2-7 better. CDR1 and CDR2 from the germline V gene are KGHSH and LQKENI. The CDR3 totals 15 residues. Written as DNA, the CDR3 is TGTGCCAGCTCACCGGGACAGGGAGGACCCTACGAGCAGTACTTC. This codes for CASSPGQGGPYEQYF.

The genes are TRBV5-6 and TRBJ2-1, with TRBD2 matching over 9 bases. Germline lookup yields CDR1 SGHDT and CDR2 YYEEEE. V trimming: 3 bases; J trimming: 4 bases; junction bases outside the gene matches: 8. The CDR3 is 16 residues long. CDR3 DNA: TGTGCCAGCAGCTGGTTTAGCGGGAGACGGTACAATGAGCAGTTCTTC. This gives the protein CASSWFSGRRYNEQFF.

The rearrangement links TRBV7-9 to TRBJ1-1, with D uncertain. This CDR3 is 13 amino acids long. The V end was cut by 2 bases, the J end by 1 base, with 5 bases between. Germline assignment: CDR1 SEHNR and CDR2 FQNEAQ (reference sequence). CDR3 loop: CASSLTENTEAFF. CDR3 DNA sequence: TGTGCCAGCAGCTTAACGGAGAACACTGAAGCTTTCTTT. Based on the CDR3 plus reference TRBV7-9 and TRBJ1-1, the full variable domain is DTGVSQNPRHKITKRGQNVTFRCDPISEHNRLYWYRQTLGQGPEFLTYFQNEAQLEKSRLLSDRFSAERPKGSFSTLEIQRTEQGDSAMYLCASSLTENTEAFFGQGTRLTVV.

V usage is TRBV28 and J usage is TRBJ1-4; TRBD1 agrees at 9 bases. The V gene's germline CDR1 is MDHEN and CDR2 SYDVKM. V dropped 5 bases and J dropped 6; count of bases not matched to a gene: 7. The CDR3 has 15 amino acids. CDR3 coding DNA: TGTGCCAGCAGTCTGGGGGGACAGGGAGATGAAAAACTGTTTTTT. It yields the protein CASSLGGQGDEKLFF.

This chain joins TRBV19 and TRBJ2-4; TRBD1 is a possible D gene (6 bases). Trimming cost V 8 bases and J 2 bases, with 28 bases left between them. From germline, CDR1 is LNHDA and CDR2 SQIVND (reference sequence). CDR3 length: 19 amino acids. DNA of the CDR3: TGTGCCAGTCCTCATTACCGTGGCCTCGAGGGGGTACCCAAAAACATTCAGTACTTC. It codes for CASPHYRGLEGVPKNIQYF.

This chain joins TRBV6-5 and TRBJ1-4; D may be TRBD1 (6 bases). CDR3 size: 12 residues. Trimming shortened V by 8 bases and J by 5 bases, and 9 bases separated the two germline ends. Germline V lookup: CDR1 MNHEY, CDR2 SVGAGI. As DNA, the CDR3 is TGTGCCAGCCGCAGGGGCAATGAAAAACTGTTTTTT. Translating gives CASRRGNEKLFF.

V gene TRBV7-2 combines with J gene TRBJ1-4; TRBD1 matches at 8 bases. V was pared by 4 bases and J by 5 bases, with 6 bases of the junction left unmatched. This CDR3 is built from 15 residues. Germline lookup yields CDR1 SGHTA and CDR2 FQGNSA. In DNA, the CDR3 is TGTGCCAGCAGCTACCAGGGGGCCGACAATGAAAAACTGTTTTTT. Protein: CASSYQGADNEKLFF.

This chain uses TRBV28 with TRBJ1-5; TRBD1 matches 7 bases. Germline V gene data show CDR1 as MDHEN and CDR2 as SYDVKM. This CDR3 comprises 13 residues. Unmatched junction bases numbered 5, after V lost 9 bases and J lost 3 bases. The CDR3 is CASKQGINQPQHF. CDR3 DNA: TGTGCCAGTAAACAGGGGATCAATCAGCCCCAGCATTTT.

The chain uses TRBV6-1 and TRBJ1-2; D gene ambiguous. CDR1 MNHNS and CDR2 SASEGT come from the germline V gene. The CDR3 is 13 residues long. Trimming left V 2 bases short and J 6 bases short, with 10 bases between. DNA of the CDR3: TGTGCCAGCAGTGAACCCCCCGGCAATGGCTACACCTTC. This translates into CASSEPPGNGYTF.

The chain combines TRBV29-1 with TRBJ1-5; D is unclear. V lost 3 bases and J 4 bases, leaving 10 bases between the germline ends. There are 13 residues in the CDR3. Germline V gene data show CDR1 as SQVTM and CDR2 as ANQGSEA. The CDR3 DNA follows: TGCAGCGTTGAGGCGGAACAAAATCAGCCCCAGCATTTT. This sequence encodes CSVEAEQNQPQHF.

J is TRBJ1-6 and V is TRBV7-2, with D perhaps TRBD1 (6 bases). The CDR3 has 14 amino acids. Trimming cost V 7 bases and J 9 bases, with 16 bases left between them. Germline assignment: CDR1 SGHTA and CDR2 FQGNSA. The CDR3 is CASNPGGRISPLHF. The DNA for the CDR3 is TGTGCCAGCAACCCGGGGGGCCGGATTTCACCCCTCCACTTT.

This clone has only a few counts. This chain joins TRBV28 and TRBJ2-4; perhaps TRBD2 as D (6 bases). The germline CDR1 and CDR2 sequences are MDHEN and SYDVKM. The CDR3 covers 15 residues. Trimming removed 6 bases at V and 9 bases at J, with 21 bases between. The DNA for the CDR3 is TGTGCCAGCAGGGGGAGGTCGGTTCGGGATCGCATTCAGTACTTC. It codes for CASRGRSVRDRIQYF. Combining the CDR3 with reference TRBV28 and TRBJ2-4 gives the whole variable domain DVKVTQSSRYLVKRTGEKVFLECVQDMDHENMFWYRQDPGLGLRLIYFSYDVKMKEKGDIPEGYSVSREKKERFSLILESASTNQTSMYLCASRGRSVRDRIQYFGAGTRLSVL.

The chain has TRBV19 and TRBJ2-5; tentative D call: TRBD1 (5 bases). Trimming pared 3 bases from V and 5 bases from J, leaving 16 bases between. Germline values: CDR1 LNHDA, CDR2 SQIVND (reference sequence). The CDR3 covers 15 residues. This CDR3 reads CASSINGQSRETQYF. Here the CDR3 DNA reads TGTGCCAGTAGTATTAACGGACAATCACGGGAGACCCAGTACTTC.

The chain uses TRBV18 and TRBJ2-3; 9 positions match TRBD1. Germline V gives CDR1 KGHSH, CDR2 LQKENI. The CDR3 covers 16 residues. With V trimmed by 3 bases and J by 0 bases, 4 bases remained unmatched. CDR3 region: CASSPDRGYSTDTQYF. CDR3 sequence (DNA): TGTGCCAGCTCACCGGACAGGGGATATAGCACAGATACGCAGTATTTT. The full variable domain, rest sourced from reference TRBV18 and TRBJ2-3, is NAGVMQNPRHLVRRRGQEARLRCSPMKGHSHVYWYRQLPEEGLKFMVYLQKENIIDESGMPKERFSAEFPKEGPSILRIQQVVRGDSAAYFCASSPDRGYSTDTQYFGPGTRLTVL.